The 13 T cell receptor beta chains given below trace back to one sample, sequenced in a study of identical twins. From the 5' RACE reads, TCRdb called clonotypes with MiXCR, one entry per CDR3 protein. In the table there are more than 350,000 distinct CDR3 sequences, approximately 9.1% of which are singletons. The sequenced material came from naive T cells sorted from blood. The origin of the receptors is a woman aged 50 to 60 in good health.

As regards this clonotype: The conserved final phenylalanine or tryptophan is absent from the CDR3, which likely points to a read error. The gene calls are TRBV7-9 and TRBJ2-7, with no clear D. The germline gives CDR1 SEHNR, CDR2 FQNEAQ (reference sequence). The V and J ends lost 6 bases and 2 bases respectively, with 11 bases between them. The CDR3 has 13 amino acids. DNA of the CDR3: TGTGCCAGCAGAGCAGGTCAGACCTACGAGCAGTACCTC. Translation gives CASRAGQTYEQYL.

This clonotype was counted at least ten times. This sequence joins TRBV11-1 and TRBJ2-7; D is ambiguous. The V end was cut by 1 base, the J end by 3 bases, with 10 bases between. From germline, CDR1 is SGHAT and CDR2 FQDESV (reference sequence). The CDR3 has 14 amino acids. This chain's CDR3 is CASSLGAEVYEQYF. The CDR3 DNA reads as TGTGCCAGCAGCTTAGGGGCGGAAGTCTACGAGCAGTACTTC.

Many counts were recorded for this clonotype. The chain is built from TRBV29-1 and TRBJ1-1; the D is unclear. The CDR3 is 10 residues long. Germline lookup yields CDR1 SQVTM and CDR2 ANQGSEA. V was cut by 7 bases and J by 13 bases, with 16 bases left in between. Here the CDR3 DNA reads TGCAGCGCAAGGGCTAAATGGATTTTCTTT. Residues: CSARAKWIFF.

This sequence joins TRBV2 and TRBJ2-5; D gene uncertain. The CDR3 runs 14 residues. In germline, CDR1 is SNHLY, CDR2 FYNNEI. V was clipped by 5 bases and J by 2 bases, with 12 bases between them. CDR3 DNA sequence: TGTGCCAGCAGTAGAGACATGGGGCAAGAGACCCAGTACTTC. Translated: CASSRDMGQETQYF.

This clonotype was picked up a small number of times. The chain recombines TRBV6-6 with TRBJ2-2, with 14 nucleotides matching TRBD2. V gave up 6 bases and J gave up 6 bases; unmatched junction bases: 3. This CDR3 is 15 amino acids long. Germline CDR1 reads MNHNY; CDR2 reads SVGAGI (reference sequence). In nucleotides, the CDR3 is TGTGCCAGCAGGACTAGCGGGAGGGCCCCCGGGGAGCTGTTTTTT. It specifies CASRTSGRAPGELFF.

The chain links TRBV12-3 or TRBV12-4 to TRBJ2-7; D perhaps matches TRBD1 (6 bases). The CDR3 has 12 amino acids. Trimming pared 6 bases from V and 5 bases from J, leaving 11 bases between. The CDR3 nucleotides read TGTGCCAGCAGCAAACAGGGCCACGAGCAGTACGTC. The encoded protein is CASSKQGHEQYV.

This clonotype came up a few times. The CDR3 reads CARSLVRGSKNIQYF. The CDR3 DNA is TGTGCCAGAAGCTTGGTACGGGGTTCCAAAAACATTCAGTACTTC. The chain has TRBV5-3 and TRBJ2-4; possibly TRBD2 for D (5 bases). TRBV5-3 falls under the ORF class, with uncertain function. Trimming took 0 bases from V and 2 from J, leaving 9 bases between them. The CDR3 is 15 amino acids.

This clonotype was counted between two and nine times. The chain uses TRBV4-1 and TRBJ2-7; 7 nucleotides match TRBD2. The CDR3 sequence is 15 residues long. Unmatched junction bases numbered 8, after V lost 4 bases and J lost 2 bases. In germline, CDR1 is MGHRA, CDR2 YSYEKL. The CDR3 nucleotides are TGCGCCAGCAGCCCCAGCCTAGCGGCAACCTACGAGCAGTACGTC. It yields the protein CASSPSLAATYEQYV.

This clonotype was detected many times. The rearrangement joins TRBV20-1 to TRBJ2-1; perhaps TRBD2 as D (5 bases). V dropped 3 bases and J dropped 0 bases, with 18 bases sitting between them. The CDR3 spans 17 residues. Germline V gene sequence: CDR1 DFQATT, CDR2 SNEGSKA (reference sequence). CDR3 in DNA: TGCAGTGCTAGCGATCGGACTTCCCCAAGCTCCTACAATGAGCAGTTCTTC. This codes for CSASDRTSPSSYNEQFF.

The chain combines TRBV7-8 with TRBJ2-7; maybe TRBD1 (6 bases). The CDR3 length is 16 residues. V was pared by 5 bases and J by 1 base, with 18 bases between. The germline V gene has CDR1 SGHVS and CDR2 FQNEAQ. CDR3 DNA sequence: TGTGCCAGCAGCGATACAATTCAGGGGCCGTCCTACGAGCAGTACTTC. This translates into CASSDTIQGPSYEQYF.

This clonotype was counted ten times or more. The V call is TRBV29-1, the J call TRBJ2-1; D is unresolved. The germline V and J ends were trimmed by 4 bases and 3 bases, with 10 bases remaining between them. The CDR3 is made up of 13 amino acids. Germline values: CDR1 SQVTM, CDR2 ANQGSEA. CDR3 sequence (DNA): TGCAGCGTTGCGCCCCAAAACTACAATGAGCAGTTCTTC. Translation gives CSVAPQNYNEQFF.

V and J are TRBV5-1 and TRBJ2-1; the D gene is possibly TRBD2 (6 bases). The V end lost 0 bases, the J end lost 5 bases, and 12 bases lay between the germline ends. CDR1 is SGHRS, CDR2 YFSETQ, per germline. The CDR3 runs to 15 residues. The CDR3 reads CASSLVAGLNNEQFF. The CDR3 DNA sequence: TGCGCCAGCAGCTTGGTCGCGGGACTCAACAATGAGCAGTTCTTC.

This clonotype has ten or more counts. This chain uses TRBV12-3 or TRBV12-4 with TRBJ1-2; a weak D match, TRBD1 (6 bases). V dropped 6 bases and J dropped 0 bases, with 11 bases sitting between them. This CDR3 is built from 14 residues. Here the CDR3 reads CASRGAPSNYGYTF. The CDR3 DNA reads as TGTGCCAGCAGGGGGGCCCCATCTAACTATGGCTACACCTTC.